The 13 T cell receptor beta chains in this list originate from one sample, sequenced in a study of blood T cell repertoires in COVID-19. The table came from immunoSEQ multiplex PCR; TCRdb's copy has only in-frame clones and leaves some out. The sample has approximately 50,000 clones; around four fifths are singletons. What was sequenced was peripheral blood. The receptors were gathered from a human donor in a cohort sampled during active COVID-19.

The V call is TRBV6-5, the J call TRBJ1-1; 7 bases are shared with TRBD1. Germline CDR1 is MNHEY and CDR2 is SVGAGI. This CDR3 has 13 amino acids. The junction had 7 bases not matched to a gene; V was cut back by 6 bases and J by 6 bases. CDR3 protein: CASSRQGDAEAFF. CDR3 in DNA: TGTGCCAGCAGCAGACAGGGAGACGCTGAAGCTTTCTTT.

The chain combines TRBV5-1 with TRBJ1-2; TRBD1 is a possible D gene (5 bases). V was cut by 0 bases and J by 8 bases, with 14 bases left in between. The germline V gene encodes CDR1 SGHRS and CDR2 YFSETQ. The CDR3 is 14 amino acids. CDR3 loop: CASSLEPGPSGYTF. The CDR3 DNA sequence: TGCGCCAGCAGCTTGGAACCAGGGCCGAGCGGCTACACCTTC.

This sequence joins TRBV9 and TRBJ1-1; 7 bases match TRBD1. Germline V gene data show CDR1 as SGDLS and CDR2 as YYNGEE. CDR3 length equals 15 residues. After removal of 0 bases from V and 3 bases from J, the junction contained 5 bases not matched to a gene. This chain's CDR3 is CASSVEGARDTEAFF. The CDR3 DNA reads TGTGCCAGCAGCGTAGAGGGGGCGAGAGACACTGAAGCTTTCTTT.

V gene TRBV27 combines with J gene TRBJ1-6, with D possibly matching TRBD1 (5 bases). This CDR3 spans 13 amino acids. Germline assignment: CDR1 MNHEY and CDR2 SMNVEV (reference sequence). The V end was cut by 5 bases, the J end by 6 bases, with 8 bases between. The CDR3 loop is CASSPQGNSPLHF. CDR3 sequence (DNA): TGTGCCAGCAGTCCGCAGGGTAATTCACCCCTCCACTTT.

The chain has TRBV6-6 and TRBJ2-6, with D hard to call. Trimming took 4 bases from V and 0 from J, leaving 7 bases between them. CDR1 is MNHNY, CDR2 SVGAGI, per germline (reference sequence). CDR3 length equals 15 residues. The CDR3 sequence: CASSSGSSGANVLTF. The DNA of the CDR3 is TGTGCCAGCAGTTCCGGTTCCTCTGGGGCCAACGTCCTGACTTTC.

This clone was observed once. The chain links TRBV6-2 or TRBV6-3 to TRBJ2-5; tentatively, D is TRBD2 (5 bases). The germline CDR1 and CDR2 sequences are MNHEY and SVGEGT. V lost 3 bases and J 5 bases, leaving 13 bases between the germline ends. The CDR3 is made up of 14 amino acids. The CDR3 region is CASSYRGLGETQYF. CDR3 DNA: TGTGCCAGCAGTTATCGAGGACTCGGCGAGACCCAGTACTTC.

The chain joins TRBV5-1 to TRBJ2-2; TRBD1 might be the D (5 bases). This CDR3 is 13 amino acids long. V was trimmed by 4 bases and J by 8 bases, leaving 12 bases between them. CDR1 and CDR2 from the germline V gene are SGHRS and YFSETQ. CDR3 DNA: TGCGCCAGCAGCATTGTTCAGGGAGGGGAGCTGTTTTTT. Translation: CASSIVQGGELFF. Combining the CDR3 with reference TRBV5-1 and TRBJ2-2 gives the whole variable domain KAGVTQTPRYLIKTRGQQVTLSCSPISGHRSVSWYQQTPGQGLQFLFEYFSETQRNKGNFPGRFSGRQFSNSRSEMNVSTLELGDSALYLCASSIVQGGELFFGEGSRLTVL.

The chain combines TRBV19 with TRBJ2-1; 7 bases agree with TRBD2. After removal of 2 bases from V and 9 bases from J, the junction contained 4 bases not matched to a gene. Germline CDR1 is LNHDA and CDR2 is SQIVND (reference sequence). The CDR3 has 13 residues. CDR3 sequence reads: CASSIQGGSEQFF. Here the CDR3 DNA reads TGTGCCAGTAGTATACAGGGCGGGAGTGAGCAGTTCTTC.

V usage is TRBV10-3 and J usage is TRBJ1-2; tentative D call: TRBD1 (6 bases). Trimming removed 5 bases from V and 6 bases from J, with 13 bases in between. CDR1 and CDR2 from the germline V gene are ENHRY and SYGVKD. The CDR3 spans 13 residues. CDR3 in amino acids: CAISPRGGDGYTF. CDR3 DNA: TGTGCCATCAGTCCCAGGGGAGGGGATGGCTACACCTTC.

The chain couples TRBV12-2 to TRBJ2-2; the tabulated D call, TRBD2, remains unverified against the DNA. TRBV12-2 is labeled a pseudogene. This CDR3 comprises 16 residues. Here the CDR3 reads CASRFHLSRDTGELFF. Written as DNA, the CDR3 is TGTGCAAGTCGCTTCCATCTCTCTCGCGACACCGGGGAGCTGTTTTTT.

The chain employs TRBV11-2 and TRBJ2-7, with a tentative D call TRBD2 (7 bases). Germline CDR1 and CDR2: SGHAT and FQNNGV. This CDR3 is 15 amino acids long. V was clipped by 5 bases and J by 6 bases, with 20 bases between them. CDR3 bases: TGTGCCAGCAGCCTAGCCCCCCGGGGGGCCTTCGAGCAGTACTTC. It translates to CASSLAPRGAFEQYF.

The gene calls are TRBV7-9 and TRBJ2-2, with 9 bases fitting TRBD1. CDR1 and CDR2 from the germline V gene are SEHNR and FQNEAQ (reference sequence). V lost 6 bases, J lost 7 bases, and 6 bases stayed unmatched. The length of the CDR3 is 14 residues. The CDR3 region has the DNA TGTGCCAGCAGATTCACAGGGGGCGGCGGGGAGCTGTTTTTT. Translated: CASRFTGGGGELFF.

The V call is TRBV5-4, the J call TRBJ2-3, with 7 nucleotides matching TRBD2. The V and J ends lost 3 bases and 3 bases, in that order; junction bases with no gene match: 7. This CDR3 comprises 15 residues. CDR1 and CDR2 from the germline V gene are SGHNT and YYREEE (reference sequence). In DNA, the CDR3 is TGTGCCAGCAGCTCCGTGGGGGGGGGAACAGATACGCAGTATTTT. Protein product: CASSSVGGGTDTQYF.